This record looks at one T cell receptor beta chain sequence and its context. What it recognizes is unknown. V gave up 2 bases and J gave up 7 bases, with 15 bases separating them. The germline V gene encodes CDR1 SGHNT and CDR2 YYREEE (reference sequence). This CDR3 region has 14 residues. These data originate in a study of cytomegalovirus exposure and HLA in healthy donors. Researchers ran the PCR with 60 Vbeta and 13 Jbeta primers. Using immunoSEQ multiplex PCR, the repertoire was profiled, and TCRdb retains in-frame clones only, with some absent. The sample carries about 190,000 clones, 70% to 75% recorded once. Study findings and constraints: Reported results showed that the classifier diagnosed cytomegalovirus status with high specificity and sensitivity.

The clonotype comes from a woman aged 30 to 39 in good health and CMV-seropositive. Sequencing was done on a sample of PBMCs. The chain is built from TRBV5-4 and TRBJ1-2; weak D call: TRBD1 (6 bases). The CDR3 region is CASSFFSRGIGYTF. The DNA for the CDR3 is TGTGCCAGCAGCTTTTTCTCCAGGGGTATTGGCTACACCTTC.